The rows below give T cell receptor beta chains drawn from one sample of a study of blood T cell repertoires in COVID-19. Measured with immunoSEQ multiplex PCR; TCRdb has only the in-frame clones, and not every one. The sample has 450,000 to 500,000 clones, around 87% seen once. The sequencing input was PBMCs or T cells enriched from blood (not recorded which). These receptor sequences come from a young woman who had recovered from COVID-19. Both conserved end residues are part of each CDR3. The D gene is left open where the match is weak. Not every row has a clone size; where given, it reads once, few, many or a size class.

>TRBJ2-5|NA|TRBV19|once
CASSNRQETQYF
TGTGCCAGTAGTAATCGCCAAGAGACCCAGTACTTC
>TRBJ2-2|TRBD1|TRBV5-1|NA
CASSSKATGGDTGELFF
TGCGCCAGCAGCTCTAAGGCGACAGGGGGGGACACCGGGGAGCTGTTTTTT
>TRBJ2-7|TRBD2|TRBV7-9|NA
CASSFGLAGGDEQYF
TGTGCCAGCAGCTTCGGGCTAGCGGGGGGGGACGAGCAGTACTTC
>TRBJ2-1|NA|TRBV5-1|NA
CASRFSLGSYNEQFF
TGCGCCAGCAGGTTCAGTCTAGGCTCCTACAATGAGCAGTTCTTC
>TRBJ1-5|NA|TRBV5-6|NA
CASSAFRGFGSNQPQHF
TGTGCCAGCAGCGCTTTCAGGGGATTCGGTAGCAATCAGCCCCAGCATTTT
>TRBJ2-1|TRBD2|TRBV7-9|NA
CASFSGGVYNEQFF
TGTGCCAGCTTTAGCGGGGGGGTCTACAATGAGCAGTTCTTC
>TRBJ1-1|TRBD1|TRBV5-1|NA
CASSSQGSNTEAFF
TGCGCCAGCAGCTCACAGGGGTCGAACACTGAAGCTTTCTTT
>TRBJ2-7|NA|TRBV30|once
CAWSVIYEQYF
TGTGCCTGGAGTGTAATATACGAGCAGTACTTC
>TRBJ2-2|NA|TRBV7-3|NA
CASSFGLNTGELFF
TGTGCCAGCAGCTTCGGACTTAACACCGGGGAGCTGTTTTTT
>TRBJ1-4|TRBD1|TRBV7-6|NA
CASSSTGGAGNEKLFF
TGTGCCAGCAGCTCCACAGGGGGCGCGGGTAATGAAAAACTGTTTTTT
>TRBJ1-1|NA|TRBV6-2/TRBV6-3|NA
CASSYSGRLTEAFF
TGTGCCAGCAGTTACTCTGGCAGACTCACTGAAGCTTTCTTT
>TRBJ2-7|TRBD2|TRBV27|NA
CATTPTSGGSVSSYEQYF
TGTGCCACCACCCCAACTAGCGGGGGATCAGTTAGCTCCTACGAGCAGTACTTC
>TRBJ1-1|NA|TRBV30|NA
CAWSVKGARNTEAFF
TGTGCCTGGAGTGTCAAGGGAGCAAGGAACACTGAAGCTTTCTTT
>TRBJ2-5|TRBD1|TRBV24-1|NA
CATGTDTQETQYF
TGTGCCACCGGGACAGACACGCAAGAGACCCAGTACTTC
>TRBJ1-1|NA|TRBV4-1|NA
CASSQTRNTEAFF
TGCGCCAGCAGCCAAACAAGGAACACTGAAGCTTTCTTT
>TRBJ1-2|NA|TRBV6-5|NA
CASTMTGGYGYTF
TGTGCCAGCACCATGACAGGAGGCTATGGCTACACCTTC
>TRBJ2-5|TRBD2|TRBV5-6|once
CASSLTGLAVETQYF
TGTGCCAGCAGCTTAACCGGACTAGCTGTGGAGACCCAGTACTTC
>TRBJ2-2|NA|TRBV2|once
CASSGTRSNTGELFF
TGTGCCAGCAGTGGAACACGATCGAACACCGGGGAGCTGTTTTTT
>TRBJ1-5|NA|TRBV6-2/TRBV6-3|NA
CASSYPAGGNSNQPQHF
TGTGCCAGCAGTTACCCGGCCGGGGGGAATAGCAATCAGCCCCAGCATTTT
>TRBJ2-2|TRBD1|TRBV5-1|NA
CASSVTTGGAGELFF
TGCGCCAGCAGCGTAACGACAGGGGGGGCCGGGGAGCTGTTTTTT
>TRBJ2-1|NA|TRBV11-2|NA
CASSLRSYNEQFF
TGTGCCAGCAGCCTACGCTCCTACAATGAGCAGTTCTTC
>TRBJ2-2|TRBD1|TRBV6-5|NA
CASAWDRGLAGELFF
TGTGCCAGCGCCTGGGACAGGGGGCTTGCCGGGGAGCTGTTTTTT
>TRBJ1-6|NA|TRBV19|NA
CATSDRFGNSPLHF
TGTGCCACCTCGGACAGATTCGGCAATTCACCCCTCCACTTT
>TRBJ2-7|NA|TRBV6-4|NA
CASSVDSSSYEQYF
TGTGCCAGCAGCGTCGACAGCAGCTCCTACGAGCAGTACTTC
>TRBJ1-2|TRBD1|TRBV2|NA
CASQDRGPYGYTF
TGTGCCAGCCAGGACAGGGGGCCGTATGGCTACACCTTC
>TRBJ2-1|TRBD2|TRBV30|NA
CAWNGGGAGNEQFF
TGTGCCTGGAACGGCGGGGGGGCCGGCAATGAGCAGTTCTTC
>TRBJ2-1|NA|TRBV6-5|NA
CASSYLLASSDEQFF
TGTGCCAGCAGTTACCTCTTGGCTAGCTCGGATGAGCAGTTCTTC
>TRBJ1-5|NA|TRBV3-1/TRBV3-2|NA
CASSQSPGEPQHF
TGTGCCAGCAGCCAAAGCCCAGGGGAGCCCCAGCATTTT
>TRBJ2-7|TRBD1|TRBV15|NA
CATSRDGRGEQYF
TGTGCCACCAGCAGAGATGGCAGGGGGGAGCAGTACTTC
>TRBJ2-7|TRBD2|TRBV2|NA
CASSGGLAVEQYF
TGTGCCAGCAGTGGGGGACTAGCGGTCGAGCAGTACTTC
>TRBJ1-5|TRBD1|TRBV2|NA
CASSAGGGNQPQHF
TGTGCCAGCAGTGCAGGGGGTGGCAATCAGCCCCAGCATTTT
>TRBJ1-3|NA|TRBV7-9|few
CASSFLTKGNTIYF
TGTGCCAGCAGCTTCCTCACTAAGGGAAACACCATATATTTT
>TRBJ2-3|TRBD2|TRBV5-6|NA
CASSLRGLAGSQYF
TGTGCCAGCAGCTTGCGAGGACTAGCGGGCTCGCAGTATTTT
>TRBJ2-5|NA|TRBV3-1/TRBV3-2|once
CASSLLLAAGQGETQYF
TGTGCCAGCAGCCTCCTACTTGCCGCGGGGCAGGGTGAGACCCAGTACTTC
>TRBJ1-2|NA|TRBV30|few
CAWISFRGRLYGYTF
TGTGCCTGGATTTCCTTCAGGGGCAGGCTCTATGGCTACACCTTC
>TRBJ2-7|TRBD2|TRBV2|NA
CASTELAGDHYEQYF
TGTGCCAGCACCGAACTAGCGGGGGACCACTACGAGCAGTACTTC
>TRBJ1-1|NA|TRBV29-1|NA
CSVILIYRVGTEAFF
TGCAGCGTCATATTGATATACAGGGTGGGGACTGAAGCTTTCTTT
>TRBJ1-2|NA|TRBV12-3/TRBV12-4|once
CASSGHADYGYTF
TGTGCCAGCAGTGGACACGCAGACTATGGCTACACCTTC
>TRBJ2-7|NA|TRBV7-6|NA
CASSLVDGSSYEQYF
TGTGCCAGCAGCTTAGTCGACGGGAGCTCCTACGAGCAGTACTTC
>TRBJ2-1|NA|TRBV25-1|NA
CASSVRIGEQFF
TGTGCCAGCAGTGTCCGAATCGGTGAGCAGTTCTTC
>TRBJ2-7|NA|TRBV7-9|NA
CASSVDWSEQYF
TGTGCCAGCAGCGTCGATTGGAGCGAGCAGTACTTC
>TRBJ1-6|NA|TRBV7-2|NA
CASSPVVNSPLHF
TGTGCCAGCAGCCCAGTGGTGAATTCACCCCTCCACTTT
>TRBJ2-5|TRBD1|TRBV18|NA
CASSRSGGETQYF
TGTGCCAGCTCACGGTCAGGGGGAGAGACCCAGTACTTC
>TRBJ1-3|TRBD1|TRBV9|NA
CASSGGTGASGNTIYF
TGTGCCAGCAGCGGAGGCACAGGGGCCTCTGGAAACACCATATATTTT
>TRBJ1-4|TRBD1|TRBV5-1|NA
CASSPGQMYEKLFF
TGCGCCAGCAGCCCGGGACAGATGTATGAAAAACTGTTTTTT
>TRBJ2-1|NA|TRBV5-4|NA
CASSRVQTGTNEQFF
TGTGCCAGCAGCCGCGTACAGACGGGAACCAATGAGCAGTTCTTC
>TRBJ1-2|NA|TRBV30|NA
CAWRRRLNYGYTF
TGTGCCTGGAGGCGGAGACTTAACTATGGCTACACCTTC
>TRBJ2-3|TRBD2|TRBV3-1/TRBV3-2|NA
CASSQEAGIPTDTQYF
TGTGCCAGCAGCCAAGAAGCGGGGATTCCCACAGATACGCAGTATTTT